This TCR beta chain was captured by sequencing in a study of cytomegalovirus exposure and HLA in healthy donors. The CDR3 runs 16 residues. Germline CDR1 is SGHRS and CDR2 is YFSETQ. V lost 5 bases to trimming and J lost 2 bases, with 17 bases between them. PCR amplification relied on 60 Vbeta primers (plus 13 Jbeta primers). The table came from immunoSEQ multiplex PCR; TCRdb's copy has only in-frame clones and leaves some out. The sample consists of about 160,000 clones, roughly 80% of them appearing once. This rearrangement joins TRBV5-1 to TRBJ1-3; a possible D gene is TRBD1 (6 bases). The clonotype was recovered from a male donor in good health and CMV-seropositive. The sample was PBMCs. CDR3 sequence reads: CASRPEGGGPGNTIYF. CDR3 DNA sequence: TGCGCCAGCAGACCTGAAGGGGGGGGCCCTGGAAACACCATATATTTT.